This entry concerns a single TCR beta chain. Profiling relied on immunoSEQ multiplex PCR, and the TCRdb table lists in-frame clones only, not all of them. The sample shows around 110,000 clones, 90% of them seen only once. The data derive from a study of T cell clones after liver transplantation. Trimming took 5 bases from V and 1 from J; bases not matched to a gene: 12. Per germline, CDR1 SGHTA and CDR2 FQGNSA. This CDR3 has 17 residues. Here the sequenced sample was CD4+ T cells from blood, taken 12 months after liver transplant. The clonotype originates from a human patient who received a liver transplant. Some T cells may trace back to the graft donor. This chain links TRBV7-2 with TRBJ1-2; 8 nucleotides agree with TRBD1. The CDR3 region is CASSIPDWTGLNYGYTF. CDR3 nucleotide sequence: TGTGCCAGCAGCATACCTGATTGGACAGGGCTTAACTATGGCTACACCTTC.